The clone carrying this T cell receptor beta chain is a singleton in its sample. Its antigen is still unknown. The data belong to a study of T cell responses to AZD1222 COVID-19 vaccine. Study-wide points: It should be noted that donors were predominantly white British and more often female, and clonal diversity was possibly underestimated.

The assay was immunoSEQ multiplex PCR, and TCRdb's table has in-frame clones only and misses some. The data contain more than 100,000 clones, roughly 84% of them singletons. This specimen was peripheral blood, taken on day 0 of AZD1222 vaccination. This TCR was sampled from an adult in good health.

The CDR3 is CASSVGGVNTEAFF. CDR3 bases: TGTGCCAGCAGCGTAGGAGGGGTGAACACTGAAGCTTTCTTT. This chain links TRBV9 with TRBJ1-1; a weak D match, TRBD1 (5 bases). Germline V gene data show CDR1 as SGDLS and CDR2 as YYNGEE. Trimming cost V 0 bases and J 0 bases, with 6 bases left between them. The CDR3 totals 14 residues.